This T cell receptor beta chain was observed in a study of blood T cell repertoires in COVID-19. Looking at the study overall: There were acute and convalescent COVID-19 samples, and they came from the United States, Italy and Spain. In each case, the material was cDNA or gDNA derived from T cells, B-cell-depleted T cells, or PBMCs.

The CDR3 has 15 amino acids. The V gene's germline CDR1 is SGHNT and CDR2 YYREEE (reference sequence). J was trimmed by 6 bases and V by 3 bases; bases with no gene match: 10. As originally analysed: Reference gene primers were amplified, and this amplification served to estimate nucleated cell counts. Sequencing was performed with immunoSEQ multiplex PCR; in TCRdb, only in-frame clones are kept and a portion is missing. D and trimming were read from the DNA, whereas the V and J calls and clone size are those reported in that table. Of more than 65,000 clones in the sample, about four fifths were seen once.

The sample was peripheral blood. The source of this sequence is a woman at least 80 years old with acute or convalescent COVID-19. This chain uses TRBV5-4 with TRBJ2-7, with TRBD2 identical over 9 bases. The DNA of the CDR3 is TGTGCCAGCAGCTCTTCCTTGGGACTAGCATCCGAGCAGTACTTC. Translating gives CASSSSLGLASEQYF.